The 6 T cell receptor beta chains below come from one sample, sequenced in a study of early T cells in non-severe SARS-CoV-2 infection. TCRdb ran MiXCR on the 5' RACE reads and lists one entry per CDR3 protein. The profile shows under 85,000 distinct CDR3 sequences, 14% of them singletons. Input material: whole blood. These receptors originate from an adult who was a healthcare worker with PCR-confirmed SARS-CoV-2 infection or an uninfected control (not recorded which).

The V call is TRBV6-2 or TRBV6-3, the J call TRBJ2-2, with 9 positions matching TRBD2. The CDR3 has 14 amino acids. CDR1 MNHEY and CDR2 SVGEGT come from the germline V gene. V trimming: 5 bases; J trimming: 5 bases; junction bases outside the gene matches: 3. CDR3 bases: TGTGCCAGCAGTCAGCGGGGGGTTACCGGGGAGCTGTTTTTT. Residues: CASSQRGVTGELFF.

Concerning this clonotype itself: One end of the junction is discordant with germline, which a read error may explain. This sequence joins TRBV5-1 and TRBJ2-3, with D possibly being TRBD2 (6 bases). Germline V gene data show CDR1 as SGHRS and CDR2 as YFSETQ. The CDR3 is 16 residues long. CDR3 sequence reads: CASSLDFGSGTDMQYF. CDR3 nucleotides: TGCGCCAGCAGCTTGGATTTCGGTAGCGGCACAGATATGCAGTATTTT. The full variable domain, completed using reference TRBV5-1 and TRBJ2-3, is KAGVTQTPRYLIKTRGQQVTLSCSPISGHRSVSWYQQTPGQGLQFLFEYFSETQRNKGNFPGRFSGRQFSNSRSEMNVSTLELGDSALYLCASSLDFGSGTDMQYFGPGTRLTVL.

This clonotype was picked up a small number of times. The genes are TRBV6-5 and TRBJ1-6; D perhaps matches TRBD1 (5 bases). The CDR3 contains 17 residues. Germline lookup yields CDR1 MNHEY and CDR2 SVGAGI. V shed 2 bases and J shed 2 bases, with 13 bases lying between them. The CDR3: CASSYGSAGTYNSPLHF. CDR3 coding DNA: TGTGCCAGCAGTTACGGCTCCGCAGGGACCTATAATTCACCCCTCCACTTT.

This chain links TRBV29-1 with TRBJ2-3; perhaps TRBD2 as D (5 bases). The ends were cut back, 7 bases at V and 1 base at J, with 15 bases in the middle. The length of the CDR3 is 14 residues. The germline V gene encodes CDR1 SQVTM and CDR2 ANQGSEA. The CDR3 DNA follows: TGCAGCGCCGGAGGCTGGGTGGGCACAGATACGCAGTATTTT. Translated: CSAGGWVGTDTQYF.

This clonotype was observed a few times. V gene TRBV5-4 combines with J gene TRBJ2-3, with TRBD2 matching over 10 bases. The V gene's germline CDR1 is SGHNT and CDR2 YYREEE (reference sequence). Trimming removed 3 bases from V and 4 bases from J; junction bases left unmatched: 8. This CDR3 is built from 16 residues. The CDR3 loop reads CASSWVERGGPDTQYF. As DNA, the CDR3 is TGTGCCAGCAGCTGGGTGGAGCGGGGGGGCCCAGATACGCAGTATTTT.

The CDR3, as DNA: TGTGCCAGCAGACGGTTGGGACTCGTCCAATACGAGCAGTACTTC. Its translation: CASRRLGLVQYEQYF. V and J are TRBV6-2 or TRBV6-3 and TRBJ2-7, with D perhaps matching TRBD2 (6 bases). CDR1 is MNHEY, CDR2 SVGEGT, per germline. This CDR3 region has 15 residues. Trimming took 6 bases from V and 4 from J, leaving 19 bases between them.